These T cell receptor beta chains were read from a single sample in a study of blood T cell repertoires in COVID-19. The repertoire was sequenced with immunoSEQ multiplex PCR; TCRdb's copy has only in-frame clones and lacks some. The sample gives approximately 470,000 clones, 70% to 90% of which show up once; 3.2% is in the top ten. Material for sequencing was peripheral blood. Source of these receptors: a human donor in a cohort sampled during active COVID-19. The CDR3 runs from the conserved cysteine through the conserved F or W. D genes are given only for firm matches. Rows may omit the clone size; those that give it use once, few, many or a size class.

clone size: -; D gene: -; V gene: TRBV6-2/TRBV6-3; J gene: TRBJ2-1; CDR3 protein: CASSSGLAEQFF; CDR3 DNA: TGTGCCAGCAGTTCGGGGCTAGCGGAGCAGTTCTTC
clone size: -; D gene: -; V gene: TRBV28; J gene: TRBJ1-3; CDR3 protein: CASSSRVYSSGNTIYF; CDR3 DNA: TGTGCCAGCAGCAGCAGGGTTTACAGCTCTGGAAACACCATATATTTT
clone size: -; D gene: TRBD2; V gene: TRBV5-1; J gene: TRBJ2-7; CDR3 protein: CASSLLYAGDEQYF; CDR3 DNA: TGCGCCAGCAGCTTACTCTACGCGGGGGACGAGCAGTACTTC
clone size: once; D gene: -; V gene: TRBV14; J gene: TRBJ2-1; CDR3 protein: CASSQRGTSYNEQFF; CDR3 DNA: TGTGCCAGCAGCCAACGAGGCACCTCCTACAATGAGCAGTTCTTC
clone size: -; D gene: -; V gene: TRBV6-5; J gene: TRBJ1-4; CDR3 protein: CASSYDRRNEKLFF; CDR3 DNA: TGTGCCAGCAGTTATGATAGGAGGAATGAAAAACTGTTTTTT
clone size: -; D gene: -; V gene: TRBV10-3; J gene: TRBJ1-2; CDR3 protein: CAISELENYGYTF; CDR3 DNA: TGTGCCATCAGTGAGCTGGAGAACTATGGCTACACCTTC
clone size: -; D gene: TRBD2; V gene: TRBV18; J gene: TRBJ2-7; CDR3 protein: CASATGGYEQYF; CDR3 DNA: TGTGCCAGCGCAACGGGGGGCTACGAGCAGTACTTC
clone size: -; D gene: TRBD1; V gene: TRBV30; J gene: TRBJ1-1; CDR3 protein: CAVQGGGLAFF; CDR3 DNA: TGTGCCGTTCAGGGGGGTGGATTAGCTTTCTTT
clone size: -; D gene: TRBD2; V gene: TRBV9; J gene: TRBJ2-2; CDR3 protein: CASSGPRREGLTGELFF; CDR3 DNA: TGTGCCAGCAGCGGACCTCGGCGGGAGGGGTTAACCGGGGAGCTGTTTTTT
clone size: -; D gene: -; V gene: TRBV7-7; J gene: TRBJ2-3; CDR3 protein: CATSRAGASTDTQYF; CDR3 DNA: TGTGCTACAAGCAGAGCGGGCGCTAGCACAGATACGCAGTATTTT
clone size: few; D gene: -; V gene: TRBV6-2/TRBV6-3; J gene: TRBJ2-1; CDR3 protein: CASSIVNEQFF; CDR3 DNA: TGTGCCAGCAGCATAGTCAATGAGCAGTTCTTC
clone size: -; D gene: TRBD1; V gene: TRBV6-6; J gene: TRBJ2-7; CDR3 protein: CASSQTGQGTHEQYF; CDR3 DNA: TGTGCCAGCAGCCAGACGGGACAGGGGACCCACGAGCAGTACTTC
clone size: -; D gene: -; V gene: TRBV12-3/TRBV12-4; J gene: TRBJ1-1; CDR3 protein: CASTRQFDTEAFF; CDR3 DNA: TGTGCCAGCACTAGACAGTTCGACACTGAAGCTTTCTTT
clone size: -; D gene: -; V gene: TRBV30; J gene: TRBJ1-4; CDR3 protein: CAWEPRTAKNEKLFF; CDR3 DNA: TGTGCCTGGGAGCCTAGGACAGCTAAAAATGAAAAACTGTTTTTT
clone size: -; D gene: TRBD2; V gene: TRBV11-3; J gene: TRBJ2-1; CDR3 protein: CASSGGGRGGYEQFF; CDR3 DNA: TGTGCCAGCAGTGGGGGCGGGAGGGGAGGTTATGAGCAGTTCTTC
clone size: -; D gene: TRBD2; V gene: TRBV12-3/TRBV12-4; J gene: TRBJ2-5; CDR3 protein: CASSPLGGETQYF; CDR3 DNA: TGTGCCAGCAGCCCACTGGGGGGGGAGACCCAGTACTTC
clone size: once; D gene: -; V gene: TRBV19; J gene: TRBJ1-1; CDR3 protein: CASKMHKNTEAFF; CDR3 DNA: TGTGCCAGTAAAATGCACAAGAACACTGAAGCTTTCTTT
clone size: -; D gene: TRBD1; V gene: TRBV6-5; J gene: TRBJ1-5; CDR3 protein: CASASGTGLNQPQHF; CDR3 DNA: TGTGCCAGCGCATCCGGGACAGGGCTCAATCAGCCCCAGCATTTT
clone size: few; D gene: -; V gene: TRBV7-2; J gene: TRBJ1-6; CDR3 protein: CASSLGSPRNSPLHF; CDR3 DNA: TGTGCCAGCAGCTTAGGGTCGCCCAGGAATTCACCCCTCCACTTT
clone size: -; D gene: -; V gene: TRBV7-2; J gene: TRBJ2-7; CDR3 protein: CASTLSAGSYEQYF; CDR3 DNA: TGTGCCAGCACCCTCTCGGCGGGATCCTACGAGCAGTACTTC
clone size: -; D gene: TRBD2; V gene: TRBV9; J gene: TRBJ2-7; CDR3 protein: CASSGAGGPPYEQYF; CDR3 DNA: TGTGCCAGCAGCGGGGCGGGGGGGCCCCCCTACGAGCAGTACTTC
clone size: -; D gene: TRBD1; V gene: TRBV10-2; J gene: TRBJ1-1; CDR3 protein: CASSHSGDREAFF; CDR3 DNA: TGCGCCAGCAGTCACTCGGGGGACAGGGAAGCTTTCTTT
clone size: -; D gene: TRBD2; V gene: TRBV6-5; J gene: TRBJ2-7; CDR3 protein: CASTGLATTYEQYF; CDR3 DNA: TGTGCCAGCACCGGACTAGCGACAACCTACGAGCAGTACTTC
clone size: -; D gene: -; V gene: TRBV2; J gene: TRBJ1-3; CDR3 protein: CASTIQNFSGNTIYF; CDR3 DNA: TGTGCCAGTACAATCCAGAATTTCTCTGGAAACACCATATATTTT
clone size: once; D gene: -; V gene: TRBV5-8; J gene: TRBJ2-3; CDR3 protein: CASSLVTTPSTDTQYF; CDR3 DNA: TGTGCCAGCAGCTTGGTGACTACCCCAAGCACAGATACGCAGTATTTT
clone size: -; D gene: TRBD2; V gene: TRBV6-2/TRBV6-3; J gene: TRBJ2-5; CDR3 protein: CASSSRGGETQYF; CDR3 DNA: TGTGCCAGCAGTTCAAGGGGAGGGGAGACCCAGTACTTC
clone size: -; D gene: TRBD2; V gene: TRBV11-2; J gene: TRBJ2-2; CDR3 protein: CASSLGLAGVAGELFF; CDR3 DNA: TGTGCCAGCAGCTTAGGCCTAGCGGGAGTTGCCGGGGAGCTGTTTTTT
clone size: -; D gene: -; V gene: TRBV6-5; J gene: TRBJ1-6; CDR3 protein: CASSYFARSSNSPLHF; CDR3 DNA: TGTGCCAGCAGTTACTTCGCTCGGTCTTCTAATTCACCCCTCCACTTT
clone size: few; D gene: TRBD1; V gene: TRBV30; J gene: TRBJ1-1; CDR3 protein: CAWNRGGNTEAFF; CDR3 DNA: TGTGCCTGGAACAGGGGGGGGAACACTGAAGCTTTCTTT
clone size: -; D gene: -; V gene: TRBV18; J gene: TRBJ2-7; CDR3 protein: CASSPPAGIYEQYF; CDR3 DNA: TGTGCCAGCTCACCGCCCGCGGGGATCTACGAGCAGTACTTC
clone size: -; D gene: -; V gene: TRBV28; J gene: TRBJ1-2; CDR3 protein: CATKLDRNYGYTF; CDR3 DNA: TGTGCCACCAAGCTCGACAGAAACTATGGCTACACCTTC
clone size: -; D gene: TRBD1; V gene: TRBV10-3; J gene: TRBJ1-4; CDR3 protein: CAIADRVNEKLFF; CDR3 DNA: TGTGCCATCGCGGACAGGGTTAATGAAAAACTGTTTTTT
clone size: -; D gene: -; V gene: TRBV27; J gene: TRBJ2-5; CDR3 protein: CASSLYQPGETQYF; CDR3 DNA: TGTGCCAGCAGTTTATACCAGCCGGGAGAGACCCAGTACTTC
clone size: -; D gene: -; V gene: TRBV7-3; J gene: TRBJ2-1; CDR3 protein: CASSLSGGSYNEQFF; CDR3 DNA: TGTGCCAGCAGCTTAAGTGGCGGCTCCTACAATGAGCAGTTCTTC
clone size: once; D gene: TRBD2; V gene: TRBV7-6; J gene: TRBJ2-5; CDR3 protein: CASRLGLANGQETQYF; CDR3 DNA: TGTGCCAGCAGATTAGGACTAGCTAATGGACAAGAGACCCAGTACTTC
clone size: -; D gene: -; V gene: TRBV30; J gene: TRBJ1-2; CDR3 protein: CAWTYRDDYGYTF; CDR3 DNA: TGTGCCTGGACCTACAGGGATGACTATGGCTACACCTTC
clone size: few; D gene: -; V gene: TRBV2; J gene: TRBJ2-2; CDR3 protein: CASSEAGAQFTGELFF; CDR3 DNA: TGTGCCAGCAGTGAAGCGGGGGCTCAGTTCACCGGGGAGCTGTTTTTT
clone size: -; D gene: TRBD1; V gene: TRBV19; J gene: TRBJ1-2; CDR3 protein: CASSILQGTESYGYTF; CDR3 DNA: TGTGCCAGTAGTATCCTTCAGGGGACAGAAAGCTATGGCTACACCTTC
clone size: -; D gene: -; V gene: TRBV6-5; J gene: TRBJ1-4; CDR3 protein: CASSYSWNEKLFF; CDR3 DNA: TGTGCCAGCAGTTACAGCTGGAATGAAAAACTGTTTTTT
clone size: -; D gene: TRBD2; V gene: TRBV4-1; J gene: TRBJ2-3; CDR3 protein: CASSLKEIAGMGNTDTQYF; CDR3 DNA: TGCGCCAGCAGCCTTAAGGAGATAGCGGGAATGGGAAACACAGATACGCAGTATTTT
clone size: -; D gene: TRBD2; V gene: TRBV20-1; J gene: TRBJ2-1; CDR3 protein: CSASRASGRHEQFF; CDR3 DNA: TGCAGTGCTAGTCGGGCTAGCGGACGACATGAGCAGTTCTTC
clone size: few; D gene: -; V gene: TRBV29-1; J gene: TRBJ1-1; CDR3 protein: CSVDGRVRQGNKAFF; CDR3 DNA: TGCAGCGTTGATGGGCGTGTGAGGCAGGGTAATAAAGCTTTCTTT
clone size: -; D gene: TRBD2; V gene: TRBV10-1; J gene: TRBJ2-7; CDR3 protein: CASSEFTSGGTYEQYF; CDR3 DNA: TGCGCCAGCAGTGAGTTCACTAGCGGGGGAACCTACGAGCAGTACTTC
clone size: -; D gene: -; V gene: TRBV6-1; J gene: TRBJ1-1; CDR3 protein: CASSEGLPPGNTEAFF; CDR3 DNA: TGTGCCAGCAGTGAAGGGCTGCCGCCGGGGAACACTGAAGCTTTCTTT
clone size: -; D gene: TRBD2; V gene: TRBV10-1; J gene: TRBJ2-1; CDR3 protein: CASSEAGSGLVGGEQFF; CDR3 DNA: TGCGCCAGCAGTGAGGCAGGGTCGGGACTAGTAGGGGGTGAGCAGTTCTTC
clone size: -; D gene: -; V gene: TRBV7-8; J gene: TRBJ2-7; CDR3 protein: CASSSNYEQYF; CDR3 DNA: TGTGCCAGCAGCTCAAACTACGAGCAGTACTTC
clone size: -; D gene: -; V gene: TRBV7-2; J gene: TRBJ2-2; CDR3 protein: CASSLEGLATRPGELFF; CDR3 DNA: TGTGCCAGCAGCTTAGAGGGGTTGGCTACCCGTCCCGGGGAGCTGTTTTTT
clone size: -; D gene: -; V gene: TRBV24-1; J gene: TRBJ2-3; CDR3 protein: CATSDPLSTDTQYF; CDR3 DNA: TGTGCCACCAGTGACCCACTTAGCACAGATACGCAGTATTTT
clone size: -; D gene: -; V gene: TRBV11-2; J gene: TRBJ2-6; CDR3 protein: CASSFRGAGANVLTF; CDR3 DNA: TGTGCCAGCAGCTTCCGGGGAGCTGGGGCCAACGTCCTGACTTTC
clone size: -; D gene: TRBD1; V gene: TRBV10-2; J gene: TRBJ1-1; CDR3 protein: CASVKLLQGANTEAFF; CDR3 DNA: TGCGCCAGCGTCAAGTTATTACAGGGGGCGAACACTGAAGCTTTCTTT
clone size: -; D gene: TRBD1; V gene: TRBV28; J gene: TRBJ2-7; CDR3 protein: CASSSFSGTDSVYEQYF; CDR3 DNA: TGTGCCAGCAGTTCCTTCTCCGGGACAGATAGCGTCTACGAGCAGTACTTC
clone size: once; D gene: -; V gene: TRBV21-1; J gene: TRBJ2-5; CDR3 protein: CASSKASGPRAQYF; CDR3 DNA: TGTGCCAGCAGCAAAGCGAGTGGCCCTAGAGCCCAGTACTTC
clone size: -; D gene: TRBD2; V gene: TRBV5-4; J gene: TRBJ2-3; CDR3 protein: CASSWGTSGSGDTQYF; CDR3 DNA: TGTGCCAGCAGCTGGGGGACTAGCGGGAGCGGGGATACGCAGTATTTT
clone size: -; D gene: TRBD1; V gene: TRBV7-2; J gene: TRBJ2-7; CDR3 protein: CASSPRQGSSYEQYF; CDR3 DNA: TGTGCCAGCAGCCCGCGACAGGGAAGCTCCTACGAGCAGTACTTC
clone size: -; D gene: TRBD1; V gene: TRBV19; J gene: TRBJ1-2; CDR3 protein: CASSIEDRAGGYTF; CDR3 DNA: TGTGCCAGTAGTATAGAAGACAGGGCGGGTGGCTACACCTTC
clone size: -; D gene: TRBD2; V gene: TRBV28; J gene: TRBJ2-2; CDR3 protein: CASSFPQGGAGELFF; CDR3 DNA: TGTGCCAGCAGTTTCCCCCAGGGAGGGGCCGGGGAGCTGTTTTTT
clone size: few; D gene: TRBD1; V gene: TRBV11-2; J gene: TRBJ1-5; CDR3 protein: CASSSGQGLNSNQPQHF; CDR3 DNA: TGTGCCAGCAGCTCGGGACAGGGCCTTAATAGCAATCAGCCCCAGCATTTT
clone size: once; D gene: TRBD1; V gene: TRBV9; J gene: TRBJ1-4; CDR3 protein: CASSVGQGGNEKLFF; CDR3 DNA: TGTGCCAGCAGCGTCGGACAGGGGGGAAATGAAAAACTGTTTTTT
clone size: -; D gene: -; V gene: TRBV15; J gene: TRBJ1-6; CDR3 protein: CATKPAGLNSPLHF; CDR3 DNA: TGTGCCACCAAACCGGCAGGGTTGAATTCACCCCTCCACTTT